These 28 T cell receptor beta chains were sequenced from one sample in a study of blood T cells in healthy people across ages. Primed by a sample-barcoded 5' primer and a J-beta primer mix, a second PCR proceeded for roughly 7 to 12 cycles. TCRdb processed the 5' RACE reads anew with MiXCR; each CDR3 protein has one entry. This sample has 850,000 or so distinct CDR3 sequences, with about 30% found just once. The sequencing input was blood. The source is a woman of 80 years or more in good health.

This clonotype was found many times. The V gene is TRBV30, the J gene TRBJ2-3; TRBD2 matches 11 bases. V lost 4 bases to trimming and J lost 5 bases; unmatched junction nucleotides: 5. The CDR3 spans 14 residues. CDR1 and CDR2 from the germline V gene are GTSNPN and SVGIG (reference sequence). The CDR3 is CAWKLAGGGDTQYF. The CDR3 region has the DNA TGTGCCTGGAAATTAGCGGGGGGGGGAGATACGCAGTATTTT.

The gene calls are TRBV20-1 and TRBJ2-3; D uncertain. CDR1 and CDR2 from the germline V gene are DFQATT and SNEGSKA (reference sequence). V lost 0 bases, J lost 4 bases, and 8 bases lay in between. This CDR3 has 13 amino acids. CDR3 amino acids: CSARDHLADTQYF. The DNA for the CDR3 is TGCAGTGCTAGAGATCACTTGGCAGATACGCAGTATTTT.

The gene calls are TRBV6-7 and TRBJ2-2; D gene uncertain. TRBV6-7 is reported as an ORF; its role is uncertain. V lost 0 bases and J lost 5, with 7 bases in between. The CDR3 spans 14 residues. The CDR3 loop is CASSYSFETGELFF. The CDR3, as DNA: TGTGCCAGCAGTTACTCGTTTGAAACCGGGGAGCTGTTTTTT.

This clonotype was counted between two and nine times. This chain connects TRBV20-1 to TRBJ1-2, with 8 bases that match TRBD1. In germline, CDR1 is DFQATT, CDR2 SNEGSKA (reference sequence). The CDR3 length is 15 residues. V trimming: 6 bases; J trimming: 7 bases; junction bases outside the gene matches: 16. For the CDR3, the DNA is TGCAGTGCACCTAGGGTAGGGCAGGGGGCTCGTGGCTACACCTTC. Translating it yields CSAPRVGQGARGYTF.

This clonotype appeared many times. This chain links TRBV7-2 with TRBJ2-6; a weak D match, TRBD1 (6 bases). The germline V gene has CDR1 SGHTA and CDR2 FQGNSA. V lost 7 bases, J lost 2 bases, and 9 bases lay in between. The CDR3 totals 14 residues. As DNA, the CDR3 is TGTGCCAGCATGAACAGGGCTGGGGCCAACGTCCTGACTTTC. This sequence encodes CASMNRAGANVLTF.

This clonotype showed up many times. The rearrangement joins TRBV28 to TRBJ2-5, with unresolved D. Germline loops: CDR1 MDHEN, CDR2 SYDVKM. V dropped 2 bases and J dropped 5 bases, with 9 bases sitting between them. The CDR3 runs 13 residues. The CDR3 here is CASSLVRLETQYF. In DNA form, the CDR3 reads TGTGCCAGCAGTTTAGTGCGGCTGGAGACCCAGTACTTC. Complete variable domain (other parts from reference TRBV28 and TRBJ2-5): DVKVTQSSRYLVKRTGEKVFLECVQDMDHENMFWYRQDPGLGLRLIYFSYDVKMKEKGDIPEGYSVSREKKERFSLILESASTNQTSMYLCASSLVRLETQYFGPGTRLLVL.

This clonotype has a count of ten or more. The gene calls are TRBV5-1 and TRBJ2-1; 7 bases map to TRBD2. With 0 bases clipped from V and 2 bases from J, the junction kept 2 bases outside the gene matches. Looked up from germline, CDR1 is SGHRS and CDR2 is YFSETQ. CDR3 length equals 15 residues. CDR3 amino acids: CASSLVSGPYNEQFF. The CDR3 DNA reads TGCGCCAGCAGCTTGGTTAGCGGGCCCTACAATGAGCAGTTCTTC.

The sample holds a few counts of this clonotype. The V call is TRBV25-1, the J call TRBJ1-1; no definite D call. Looked up from germline, CDR1 is MGHDK and CDR2 is SYGVNS. This CDR3 region has 14 residues. Trimming took off 10 bases at V and 2 bases at J, with 17 bases between the two ends. The CDR3 DNA reads as TGTGCCACCTTAGGCGAGGGAAGTAACACTGAAGCTTTCTTT. Its protein product is CATLGEGSNTEAFF.

The V gene is TRBV4-1, the J gene TRBJ2-7, with 9 bases fitting TRBD1. The ends lost 5 bases at V and 4 bases at J; junction bases unmatched: 9. Germline loops: CDR1 MGHRA, CDR2 YSYEKL. The CDR3 length is 15 residues. Here the CDR3 reads CASSLSGDRGYEQYF. The CDR3 region has the DNA TGCGCCAGCAGCTTGTCGGGCGACAGGGGGTACGAGCAGTACTTC.

This clonotype came up a few times. A clone one base away is much larger, so this may be a read error. The V and J genes are TRBV6-2 or TRBV6-3 and TRBJ2-4, with a possible D match to TRBD2 (6 bases). The ends were cut back, 5 bases at V and 0 bases at J, with 11 bases in the middle. There are 15 residues in the CDR3. Germline V gene data show CDR1 as MNHEY and CDR2 as SVGEGT. The CDR3 reads CASSKWRGAKNIQYF. CDR3 nucleotides: TGTGCCAGCAGTAAATGGCGGGGAGCCAAAAACATTCAGTACTTC.

The chain has TRBV7-8 and TRBJ2-2, with a weak D call TRBD1 (6 bases). This CDR3 contains 15 residues. V shed 5 bases and J shed 6 bases, with 16 bases lying between them. CDR1 and CDR2 (germline): SGHVS, FQNEAQ. The CDR3 DNA reads as TGTGCCAGCAGCCCCTGGGACACCCAACCCGGGGAGCTGTTTTTT. Amino acids: CASSPWDTQPGELFF. Filled out from reference TRBV7-8 and TRBJ2-2, the complete variable domain reads GAGVSQSPRYKVAKRGQDVALRCDPISGHVSLFWYQQALGQGPEFLTYFQNEAQLDKSGLPSDRFFAERPEGSVSTLKIQRTQQEDSAVYLCASSPWDTQPGELFFGEGSRLTVL.

Points on this clonotype: Possible read error: a much larger clone is one base away. CDR3 region: CASSQVGHNEQYF. The CDR3 coding sequence is TGTGCCAGCAGCCAAGTAGGCCACAATGAGCAGTACTTC. The chain carries TRBV3-1 and TRBJ2-1, with unresolved D. The DNA end is more similar to TRBJ2-7, so the J call may be wrong. The CDR3 has 13 amino acids. CDR1 LGHDT and CDR2 YNNKEL come from the germline V gene (reference sequence).

About this clonotype: This sequence may be a read error, since a much larger clone differs from it by one base. This sequence joins TRBV3-1 and TRBJ2-3; D gene ambiguous. Germline V CDR1 and CDR2: LGHDT, YNNKEL (reference sequence). This CDR3 is built from 12 residues. Deletions cut 5 bases from V and 6 bases from J, with 9 bases between. The CDR3 loop is CASSRISDTQYF. The CDR3 DNA reads TGTGCCAGCAGCAGGATCTCCGATACGCAGTATTTT.

This clonotype occurred many times. V and J are TRBV5-1 and TRBJ1-2; TRBD1 matches at 10 bases. This CDR3 has 13 amino acids. The germline gives CDR1 SGHRS, CDR2 YFSETQ. The V segment lost 4 bases and the J segment 7 bases; nucleotides outside the gene matches: 4. The CDR3 DNA reads as TGCGCCAGCAGCGAGACAGGGGGCCTTGGCTACACCTTC. Its protein is CASSETGGLGYTF.

With regard to this clonotype: One end of the junction varies from germline; a read error may be responsible. The chain couples TRBV20-1 to TRBJ2-5; TRBD1 is a possible D gene (6 bases). CDR3 size: 13 residues. The germline gives CDR1 DFQATT, CDR2 SNEGSKA (reference sequence). CDR3 amino acids: CNARGTARGTQYF. CDR3 coding DNA: TGCAATGCTAGGGGGACGGCGAGGGGGACCCAGTACTTC.

V is TRBV6-2 or TRBV6-3 and J is TRBJ1-1, with 7 bases that match TRBD1. CDR3 length: 15 amino acids. The germline CDR1 and CDR2 sequences are MNHEY and SVGEGT. V shed 2 bases, J shed 7 bases, and the junction held 10 bases outside the gene matches. The CDR3 protein is CASSYAGRGKLEAFF. As DNA, the CDR3 is TGTGCCAGCAGTTACGCCGGCAGGGGGAAGCTTGAAGCTTTCTTT.

As for this clonotype: One base away lies a much larger clone, so this may be a sequencing read error. This chain joins TRBV7-2 and TRBJ1-5; D ambiguous. From germline, CDR1 is SGHTA and CDR2 FQGNSA. The CDR3 consists of 15 residues. The V end lost 5 bases, the J end lost 5 bases, and 16 bases lay between the germline ends. The CDR3 protein is CASSPHGVGDQPQHF. The CDR3 DNA reads TGTGCCAGCAGCCCACACGGAGTCGGCGATCAGCCCCAGCATTTT. Full variable domain (missing parts from reference TRBV7-2 and TRBJ1-5): GAGVSQSPSNKVTEKGKDVELRCDPISGHTALYWYRQSLGQGLEFLIYFQGNSAPDKSGLPSDRFSAERTGGSVSTLTIQRTQQEDSAVYLCASSPHGVGDQPQHFGDGTRLSIL.

This clonotype has a count of ten or more. The chain recombines TRBV12-3 or TRBV12-4 with TRBJ1-2, with TRBD1 as a possible D gene (6 bases). V was clipped by 4 bases and J by 5 bases, with 14 bases between them. The CDR3 covers 14 residues. CDR3 region: CASSSPQGNYGYTF. The CDR3 nucleotides read TGTGCCAGCAGTTCCCCCCAGGGGAATTATGGCTACACCTTC.

The sample holds many counts of this clonotype. The chain couples TRBV29-1 to TRBJ2-7, with TRBD1 matching 7 bases. J gave up 4 bases and V 6 bases, and 3 bases lay outside the gene matches. There are 11 residues in the CDR3. In germline, CDR1 is SQVTM, CDR2 ANQGSEA. The CDR3 nucleotides are TGCAGCGTATACAGGGGATACGAGCAGTACTTC. Residues: CSVYRGYEQYF.

This clonotype was seen more than once but under ten times. V usage is TRBV7-2 and J usage is TRBJ1-4; 11 bases align to TRBD1. CDR3 size: 16 residues. With 5 bases clipped from V and 7 bases from J, the junction kept 9 bases outside the gene matches. Germline values: CDR1 SGHTA, CDR2 FQGNSA. Here the CDR3 reads CASSRDPGTGGEKLFF. In nucleotides, the CDR3 is TGTGCCAGCAGCAGGGACCCCGGGACAGGGGGTGAAAAACTGTTTTTT. The whole variable domain, remainder taken from reference TRBV7-2 and TRBJ1-4, is GAGVSQSPSNKVTEKGKDVELRCDPISGHTALYWYRQSLGQGLEFLIYFQGNSAPDKSGLPSDRFSAERTGGSVSTLTIQRTQQEDSAVYLCASSRDPGTGGEKLFFGSGTQLSVL.

This clonotype was counted at least ten times. The rearrangement joins TRBV9 to TRBJ2-3; no clear D. Trimming left V 4 bases short and J 2 bases short, with 8 bases between. The CDR3 loop spans 13 amino acids. Germline V gene lookup returns CDR1 SGDLS and CDR2 YYNGEE. In nucleotides, the CDR3 is TGTGCCAGCAGCAGTACGACCACAGATACGCAGTATTTT. The encoded protein is CASSSTTTDTQYF.

This clonotype came up many times. This chain links TRBV15 with TRBJ2-3; TRBD1 or TRBD2 may be the D gene (6 bases each). Trimming took off 9 bases at V and 1 base at J, with 14 bases between the two ends. The germline V gene encodes CDR1 LNHNV and CDR2 YYDKDF (reference sequence). The CDR3 totals 14 residues. CDR3 DNA: TGTGCCACGACGCGGGGACAAGGCACAGATACGCAGTATTTT. It encodes CATTRGQGTDTQYF.

V gene TRBV5-4 combines with J gene TRBJ2-7; 8 nucleotides line up with TRBD1. V lost 2 bases and J lost 3; bases outside the gene matches: 7. The CDR3 is 15 amino acids. Germline CDR1 and CDR2: SGHNT and YYREEE (reference sequence). The CDR3 protein is CASSLKDRGIYEQYF. The CDR3 DNA follows: TGTGCCAGCAGCTTAAAAGACAGGGGCATCTACGAGCAGTACTTC.

Many counts were recorded for this clonotype. This sequence joins TRBV20-1 and TRBJ2-6; tentative D call: TRBD1 (6 bases). The CDR3 consists of 17 residues. Trimming removed 0 bases from V and 0 bases from J, with 12 bases in between. CDR1 and CDR2 from the germline V gene are DFQATT and SNEGSKA (reference sequence). This chain's CDR3 is CSARDRTARSGANVLTF. DNA for the CDR3: TGCAGTGCTAGAGATCGGACAGCCCGCTCTGGGGCCAACGTCCTGACTTTC.

There are many counts of this clonotype. The V and J genes are TRBV5-1 and TRBJ2-5; 8 positions agree with TRBD2. CDR3 length: 16 amino acids. Germline assignment: CDR1 SGHRS and CDR2 YFSETQ. V shed 0 bases and J 3 bases; nucleotides not matched to a gene: 7. CDR3 nucleotides: TGCGCCAGCAGCTTGGCCCCGGCCGGGGGGGAAGAGACCCAGTACTTC. Its protein is CASSLAPAGGEETQYF.

On this clonotype: This may stem from a read error, because a much larger clone lies one nucleotide away. The J gene is TRBJ2-7, the V gene TRBV12-3 or TRBV12-4, with 7 bases identical to TRBD2. The CDR3 totals 14 residues. The J segment lost 2 bases and the V segment lost 4 bases, leaving 5 bases of the junction unmatched. The CDR3 sequence: CASSCGTKAYEQYF. The CDR3 DNA is TGTGCCAGCAGTTGCGGGACTAAAGCCTACGAGCAGTACTTC.

This clonotype was counted ten times or more. The J gene is TRBJ1-5, the V gene TRBV20-1; TRBD1 aligns across 8 bases. CDR3 size: 14 residues. The germline CDR1 and CDR2 sequences are DFQATT and SNEGSKA (reference sequence). V shed 7 bases and J 9 bases; nucleotides not matched to a gene: 14. The CDR3 region has the DNA TGCAGTGATTCGGGACAGGAGATAAGATGGCCCCAGCATTTT. It encodes CSDSGQEIRWPQHF.

This clonotype was observed many times. This chain joins TRBV6-5 and TRBJ2-1, with D perhaps assigned TRBD1 or TRBD2 (5 bases each). Deletions cut 3 bases from V and 4 bases from J, with 10 bases between. This CDR3 region has 14 residues. Germline V gene lookup returns CDR1 MNHEY and CDR2 SVGAGI. CDR3 in amino acids: CASSYKGTYNEQFF. CDR3 DNA sequence: TGTGCCAGCAGTTATAAAGGGACGTACAATGAGCAGTTCTTC.